The rows below give T cell receptor beta chains drawn from one sample of a study of blood T cells in healthy people across ages. TCRdb itself ran the 5' RACE reads through MiXCR, one entry per CDR3 protein. The sample has fewer than 700,000 distinct CDR3 sequences; roughly 43% are singletons. The sequencing input was blood. All receptors come from a man older than 75 in good health. Each CDR3 is given with its conserved first and last residue. D genes are given only for firm matches. Not every row has a clone size; where given, it reads once, few, many or a size class.

>-|TRBV20-1|-|TRBJ2-6
TGCAGTGTCTCTGGGGCCAACGTCCTGACTTTC
CSVSGANVLTF
>-|TRBV7-9|few|TRBJ1-2
TGTGCCAGCAGCTTAGGGACAGCCGTGGATGGCTACACCTTC
CASSLGTAVDGYTF
>-|TRBV7-2|-|TRBJ2-1
TGTGCCAGCAGCCGATTGGGTGGAGACGTCGATGAGCAGTTCTTC
CASSRLGGDVDEQFF
>TRBD2|TRBV5-5|-|TRBJ2-7
TGTGCCAGCAGCTTGGAGGGACTAGCGTCCAACTATGAGCAGTACTTC
CASSLEGLASNYEQYF
>TRBD1|TRBV6-6|few|TRBJ1-3
TGTGCCAGCAGCTCCGACAGGGCTGGAAACACCATATATTTT
CASSSDRAGNTIYF
>-|TRBV7-3|-|TRBJ1-1
TGTGCCAGCAGCTCACTGCGAGACCGGGTCGGGGACACTGAAGCTTTCTTT
CASSSLRDRVGDTEAFF
>TRBD1|TRBV4-1|-|TRBJ2-3
TGCGCCAGCAGCCAAGACGATTGGACAGGGCCCACAGATACGCAGTATTTT
CASSQDDWTGPTDTQYF
>-|TRBV5-1|-|TRBJ2-5
TGCGCCAGCAGCTTACTAACCCAGACAGGTCAAGAGACCCAGTACTTC
CASSLLTQTGQETQYF
>TRBD1|TRBV4-3|few|TRBJ2-3
TGCGCCAGCAGCCAAGATTTAGGTCAGGGGGCAGATACGCAGTATTTT
CASSQDLGQGADTQYF
>TRBD2|TRBV4-3|few|TRBJ2-7
TGCGCCAGCAGCCACAACCTAGCGGGGTCCGAGCAGTACTTC
CASSHNLAGSEQYF
>-|TRBV20-1|once|TRBJ2-3
TGCACCCTGAGGATGATGGATACGCAGTATTTT
CTLRMMDTQYF
>-|TRBV7-2|-|TRBJ2-7
TGTGCCAGCAGCCTTTTGAACTCCTACGAGCAGTACTTC
CASSLLNSYEQYF
>TRBD1|TRBV9|-|TRBJ2-7
TGTGCCAGCAGCCCCATCGCCGCAGGGGGCGCCTACGAGCAGTACTTC
CASSPIAAGGAYEQYF
>TRBD2|TRBV4-3|few|TRBJ2-7
TGCGCCAGCAGCCGACAATCTAGCGGGAGGGCCTACGAGCAGTACTTC
CASSRQSSGRAYEQYF
>-|TRBV4-2|-|TRBJ1-6
TGTGCCAGCAGCCAAGCGGAGGGTTTGGACAATTCACCCCTCCACTTT
CASSQAEGLDNSPLHF
>TRBD1|TRBV6-6|many|TRBJ2-7
TGTGCCACACAGGGGGCACCCTCCTACGAGCAGTACTTC
CATQGAPSYEQYF
>-|TRBV7-6|-|TRBJ2-5
TGTGCCAGCAGCTTAGTGTCCAGGGTTGAGACCCAGTACTTC
CASSLVSRVETQYF
>-|TRBV12-3/TRBV12-4|-|TRBJ2-1
TGTGCCAGCAGTTTTAAACAGGACCCAAGCACGAATGAGCAGTTCTTC
CASSFKQDPSTNEQFF
>-|TRBV27|few|TRBJ2-3
TGTGCCAGCAGTCTAACATACCGCACAGATACGCAGTATTTT
CASSLTYRTDTQYF
>TRBD1|TRBV5-1|-|TRBJ1-1
TGCGCCAGCAGCTTGGCCGGGGACAGGGGCACTGAAGCTTTCTTT
CASSLAGDRGTEAFF
>-|TRBV4-3|-|TRBJ2-5
TGCGCCAGCAGCCAAGAACCGGGGCCTGAGACCCAGTACTTC
CASSQEPGPETQYF
>TRBD2|TRBV3-1|-|TRBJ2-5
TGTGCCAGCAGCCAAACGGGAGGGCCGGGAGAGACCCAGTACTTC
CASSQTGGPGETQYF
>-|TRBV5-5|-|TRBJ2-2
TGTGCCTGCAGCCAAACTAGTTGGAACACCGGGGAGCTGTTTTTT
CACSQTSWNTGELFF
>TRBD2|TRBV3-1|-|TRBJ2-1
TGTGCCAGCAGCCCCTTAGCGGGGGGGCCCTATGAGCAGTTCTTC
CASSPLAGGPYEQFF
>-|TRBV12-3/TRBV12-4|-|TRBJ2-5
TGTGCCAGCACCAGGGGGACTAGTGGGACCCAGTACTTC
CASTRGTSGTQYF
>TRBD1|TRBV6-5|many|TRBJ2-7
TGTGCCAGCAGTTACTCCGGGACAGGGCTCTACGAGCAGTACTTC
CASSYSGTGLYEQYF
>-|TRBV7-3|-|TRBJ1-5
TGTGCCAGCAGCTTATTAGGCCACCGCCTTTACTATCAGCCCCAGCATTTT
CASSLLGHRLYYQPQHF
>-|TRBV11-2|-|TRBJ1-6
TGTGCCAGCAGCTTAGCGGCAGGCCTCAGCTCCTATAATTCACCCCTCCACTTT
CASSLAAGLSSYNSPLHF